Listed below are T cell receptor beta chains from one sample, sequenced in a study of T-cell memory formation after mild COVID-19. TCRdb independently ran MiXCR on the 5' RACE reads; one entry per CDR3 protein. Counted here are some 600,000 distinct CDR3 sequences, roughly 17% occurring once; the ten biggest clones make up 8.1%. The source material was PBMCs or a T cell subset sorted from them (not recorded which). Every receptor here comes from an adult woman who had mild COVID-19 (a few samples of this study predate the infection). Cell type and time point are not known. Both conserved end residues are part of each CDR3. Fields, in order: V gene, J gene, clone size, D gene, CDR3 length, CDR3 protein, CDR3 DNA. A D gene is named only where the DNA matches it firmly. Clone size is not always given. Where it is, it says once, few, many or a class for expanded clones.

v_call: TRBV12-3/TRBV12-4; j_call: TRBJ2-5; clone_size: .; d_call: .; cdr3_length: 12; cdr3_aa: CASSFGVETQYF; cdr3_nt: TGTGCCAGCAGTTTCGGAGTCGAGACCCAGTACTTC
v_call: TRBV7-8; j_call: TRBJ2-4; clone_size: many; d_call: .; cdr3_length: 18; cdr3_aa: CASSLPPWRRVKENIQYF; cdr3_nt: TGTGCCAGCAGCTTACCCCCGTGGAGGCGAGTTAAGGAAAACATTCAGTACTTC
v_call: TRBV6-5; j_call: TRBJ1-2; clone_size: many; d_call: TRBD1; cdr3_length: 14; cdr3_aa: CASSYEGQSYGYTF; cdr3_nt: TGTGCCAGCAGTTACGAGGGACAGAGCTATGGCTACACCTTC
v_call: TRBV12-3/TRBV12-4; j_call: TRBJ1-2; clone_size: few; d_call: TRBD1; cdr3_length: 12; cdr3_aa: CASSLTGGSYTF; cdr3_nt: TGTGCCAGCAGTTTAACAGGGGGTAGCTACACCTTC
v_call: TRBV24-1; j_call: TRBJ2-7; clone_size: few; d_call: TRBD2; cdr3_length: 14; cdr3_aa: CATSDGGSPYEQYF; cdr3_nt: TGTGCCACCAGTGATGGCGGGAGCCCCTACGAGCAGTACTTC
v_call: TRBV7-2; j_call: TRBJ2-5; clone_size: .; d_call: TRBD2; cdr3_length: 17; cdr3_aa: CATSGTRRGGAGETQYF; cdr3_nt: TGTGCCACCTCCGGAACACGACGCGGGGGGGCCGGGGAGACCCAGTACTTC
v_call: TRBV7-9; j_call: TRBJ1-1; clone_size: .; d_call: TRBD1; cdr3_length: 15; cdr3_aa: CASSHEGQGPPEAFF; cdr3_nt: TGTGCCAGCAGCCACGAGGGACAGGGTCCCCCTGAAGCTTTCTTT
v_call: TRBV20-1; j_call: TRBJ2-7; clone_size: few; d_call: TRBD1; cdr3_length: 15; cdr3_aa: CSARDRGQGTYEQYF; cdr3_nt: TGCAGTGCTAGAGATCGGGGACAGGGGACCTACGAGCAGTACTTC
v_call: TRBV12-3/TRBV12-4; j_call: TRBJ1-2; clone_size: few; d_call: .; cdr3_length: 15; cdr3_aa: CASSPRGGAFGGYTF; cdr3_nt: TGTGCCAGCAGCCCACGGGGGGGCGCGTTTGGTGGCTACACCTTC
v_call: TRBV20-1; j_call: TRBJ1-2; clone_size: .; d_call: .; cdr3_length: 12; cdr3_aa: CSAQQGWGGYTF; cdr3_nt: TGCAGTGCGCAACAGGGATGGGGTGGCTACACCTTC
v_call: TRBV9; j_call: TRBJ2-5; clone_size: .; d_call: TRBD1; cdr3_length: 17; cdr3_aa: CASSVEYTGTGQETQYF; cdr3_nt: TGTGCCAGCAGCGTAGAATATACCGGGACAGGTCAAGAGACCCAGTACTTC
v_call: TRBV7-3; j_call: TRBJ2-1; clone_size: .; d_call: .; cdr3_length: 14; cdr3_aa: CASSSNGGSGEQFF; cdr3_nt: TGTGCCAGCAGCTCAAACGGGGGCTCCGGGGAGCAGTTCTTC
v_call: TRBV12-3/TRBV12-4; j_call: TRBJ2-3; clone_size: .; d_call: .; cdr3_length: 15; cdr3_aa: CASSFRASETDTQYF; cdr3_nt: TGTGCCAGCAGTTTCCGGGCTAGCGAGACAGATACGCAGTATTTT
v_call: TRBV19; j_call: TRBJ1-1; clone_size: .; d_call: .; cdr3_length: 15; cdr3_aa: CASSIDVRLNTEAFF; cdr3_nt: TGTGCCAGTAGTATAGACGTAAGACTGAACACTGAAGCTTTCTTT
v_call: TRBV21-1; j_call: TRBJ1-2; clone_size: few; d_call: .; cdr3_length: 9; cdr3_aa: CATQEGYTF; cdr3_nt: TGTGCCACCCAGGAAGGCTACACCTTC
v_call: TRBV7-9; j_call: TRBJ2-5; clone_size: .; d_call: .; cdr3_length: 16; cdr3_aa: CASSLLQGGGQETQYF; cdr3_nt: TGTGCCAGCAGCTTACTACAGGGTGGCGGGCAAGAGACCCAGTACTTC
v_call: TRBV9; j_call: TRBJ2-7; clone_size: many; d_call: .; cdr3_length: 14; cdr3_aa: CASSVDEGVYEQYF; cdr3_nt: TGTGCCAGCAGCGTAGACGAGGGGGTCTACGAGCAGTACTTC
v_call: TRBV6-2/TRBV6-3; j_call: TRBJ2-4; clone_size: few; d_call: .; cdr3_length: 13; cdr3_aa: CASSFRVADIQYF; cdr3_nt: TGTGCCAGCAGCTTCAGGGTGGCTGACATTCAGTACTTC
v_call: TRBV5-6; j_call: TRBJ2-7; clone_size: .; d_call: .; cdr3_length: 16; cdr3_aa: CASSLILRGASYEQYF; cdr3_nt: TGTGCCAGCAGCTTGATTTTGCGAGGGGCCAGCTACGAGCAGTACTTC
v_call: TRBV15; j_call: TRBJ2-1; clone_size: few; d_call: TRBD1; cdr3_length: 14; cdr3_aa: CATTDRGQDNEQFF; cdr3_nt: TGTGCCACAACGGACAGGGGGCAAGACAATGAGCAGTTCTTC
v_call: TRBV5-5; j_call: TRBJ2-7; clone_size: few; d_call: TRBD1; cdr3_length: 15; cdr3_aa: CASSLGTGASYEQYF; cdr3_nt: TGTGCCAGCAGCTTGGGAACAGGGGCCTCCTACGAGCAGTACTTC
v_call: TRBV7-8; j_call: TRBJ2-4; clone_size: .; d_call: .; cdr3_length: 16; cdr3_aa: CASSSVRTLTSGIQYF; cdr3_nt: TGTGCCAGCAGCTCTGTCCGCACATTGACTTCAGGCATTCAGTACTTC
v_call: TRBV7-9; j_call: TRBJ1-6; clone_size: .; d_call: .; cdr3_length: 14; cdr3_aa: CASSSEMAHSPLHF; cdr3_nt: TGTGCCAGCAGCTCTGAGATGGCTCATTCACCCCTCCACTTT
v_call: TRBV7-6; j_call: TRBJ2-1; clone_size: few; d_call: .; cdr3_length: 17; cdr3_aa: CASSLMPVDTRYNEQFF; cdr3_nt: TGTGCCAGCAGCCTGATGCCGGTAGACACACGATACAATGAGCAGTTCTTC
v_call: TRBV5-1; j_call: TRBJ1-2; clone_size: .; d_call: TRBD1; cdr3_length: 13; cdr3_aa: CASSGDSNYGYTF; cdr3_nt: TGCGCCAGCAGCGGGGACAGTAACTATGGCTACACCTTC
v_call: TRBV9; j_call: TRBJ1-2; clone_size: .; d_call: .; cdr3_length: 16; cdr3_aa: CASSVDPDVANYGYTF; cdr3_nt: TGTGCCAGCAGCGTAGACCCCGACGTAGCTAACTATGGCTACACCTTC
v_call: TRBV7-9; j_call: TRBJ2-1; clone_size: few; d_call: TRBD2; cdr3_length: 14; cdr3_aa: CASSLAIAGGQQFF; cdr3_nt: TGTGCCAGCAGCTTAGCCATAGCGGGAGGGCAGCAGTTCTTC
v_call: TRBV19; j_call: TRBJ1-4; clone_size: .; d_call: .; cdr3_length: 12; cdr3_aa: CASSIRYEKLFF; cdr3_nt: TGTGCCAGTAGTATCCGATATGAAAAACTGTTTTTT
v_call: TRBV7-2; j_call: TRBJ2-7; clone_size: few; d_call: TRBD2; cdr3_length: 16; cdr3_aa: CASSSLGLAGRDEQYF; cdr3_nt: TGTGCCAGCAGCTCCCTCGGCCTAGCGGGGAGGGACGAGCAGTACTTC
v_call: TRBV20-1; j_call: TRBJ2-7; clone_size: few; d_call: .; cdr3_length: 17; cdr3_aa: CSARQYGPSVVSYEQYF; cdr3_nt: TGCAGTGCTAGACAATACGGGCCTAGTGTAGTGTCCTACGAGCAGTACTTC
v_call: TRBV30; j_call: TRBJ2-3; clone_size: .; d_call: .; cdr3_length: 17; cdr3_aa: CAWSVPRPGPRGDTQYF; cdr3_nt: TGTGCCTGGAGTGTACCTCGACCCGGTCCACGAGGGGATACGCAGTATTTT
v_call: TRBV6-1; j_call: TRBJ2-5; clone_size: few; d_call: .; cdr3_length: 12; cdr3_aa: CASSPNGQGRYF; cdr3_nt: TGTGCCAGCAGCCCAAACGGGCAGGGTCGATACTTC
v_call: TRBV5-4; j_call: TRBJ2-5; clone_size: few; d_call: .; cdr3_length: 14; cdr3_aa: CASSLRGTGETQYF; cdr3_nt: TGTGCCAGCAGCTTGAGAGGGACCGGGGAGACCCAGTACTTC
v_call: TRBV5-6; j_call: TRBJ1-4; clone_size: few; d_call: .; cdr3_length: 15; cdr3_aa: CASSFLRDMNEKLFF; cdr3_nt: TGTGCCAGCAGCTTCTTACGGGACATGAATGAAAAACTGTTTTTT
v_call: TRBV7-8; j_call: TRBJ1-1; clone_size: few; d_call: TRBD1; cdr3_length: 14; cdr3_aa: CASSHTGATTEAFF; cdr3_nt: TGTGCCAGCAGCCACACAGGGGCGACCACTGAAGCTTTCTTT
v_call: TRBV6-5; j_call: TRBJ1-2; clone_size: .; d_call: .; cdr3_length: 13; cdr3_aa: CASSPRATSSYTF; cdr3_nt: TGTGCCAGCAGCCCACGGGCCACGTCAAGCTACACCTTC
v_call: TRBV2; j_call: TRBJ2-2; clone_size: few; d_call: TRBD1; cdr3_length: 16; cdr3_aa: CASSEIGTDNTGELFF; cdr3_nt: TGTGCCAGCAGCGAAATCGGGACAGATAACACCGGGGAGCTGTTTTTT
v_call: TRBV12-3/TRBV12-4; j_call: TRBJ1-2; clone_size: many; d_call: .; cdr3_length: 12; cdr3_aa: CASSLAGYGYTF; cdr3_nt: TGTGCCAGCAGTTTAGCAGGCTATGGCTACACCTTC
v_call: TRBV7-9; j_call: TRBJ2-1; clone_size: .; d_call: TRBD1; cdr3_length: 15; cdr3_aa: CASSSGTVPYNEQFF; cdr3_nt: TGTGCCAGCAGCTCCGGGACAGTGCCTTACAATGAGCAGTTCTTC
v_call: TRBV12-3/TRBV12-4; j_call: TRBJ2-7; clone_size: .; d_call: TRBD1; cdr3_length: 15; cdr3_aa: CASSFSGTGSHEQYF; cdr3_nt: TGTGCCAGCAGTTTCTCCGGGACAGGGAGCCACGAGCAGTACTTC
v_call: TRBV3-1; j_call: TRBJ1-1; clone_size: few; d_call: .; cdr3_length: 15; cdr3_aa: CASSLPQAGVTEAFF; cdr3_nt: TGTGCCAGCAGCCTCCCCCAGGCGGGGGTTACTGAAGCTTTCTTT
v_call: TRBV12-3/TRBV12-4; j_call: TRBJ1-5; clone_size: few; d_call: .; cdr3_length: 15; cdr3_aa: CASSLRDNSNQPQHF; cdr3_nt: TGTGCCAGCAGTTTAAGGGATAATAGCAATCAGCCCCAGCATTTT
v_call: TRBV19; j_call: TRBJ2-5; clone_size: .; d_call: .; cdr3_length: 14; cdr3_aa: CASSPEGFQETQYF; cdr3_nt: TGTGCCAGTAGTCCTGAAGGGTTTCAAGAGACCCAGTACTTC
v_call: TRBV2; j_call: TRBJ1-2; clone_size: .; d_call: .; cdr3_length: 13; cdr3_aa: CASSEQLNYGYTF; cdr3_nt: TGTGCCAGCAGTGAACAGTTAAACTATGGCTACACCTTC
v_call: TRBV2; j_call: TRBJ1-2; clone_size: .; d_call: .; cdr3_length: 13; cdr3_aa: CASSEAFRLGYTF; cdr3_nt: TGTGCCAGCAGTGAGGCGTTCAGGCTTGGCTACACCTTC
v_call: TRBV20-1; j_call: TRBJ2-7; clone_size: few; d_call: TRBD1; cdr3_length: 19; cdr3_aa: CSARLKPGQGITLSYEQYF; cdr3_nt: TGCAGTGCTAGACTTAAACCGGGACAGGGGATTACCCTCTCCTACGAGCAGTACTTC
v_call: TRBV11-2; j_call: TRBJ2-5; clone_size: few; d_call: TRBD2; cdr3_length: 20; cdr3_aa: CASSPSRRGLAKAKEETQYF; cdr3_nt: TGTGCCAGCAGCCCATCACGCCGGGGACTAGCTAAAGCCAAGGAAGAGACCCAGTACTTC
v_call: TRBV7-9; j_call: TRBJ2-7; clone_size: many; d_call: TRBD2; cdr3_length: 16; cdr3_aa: CASSLVGLARDYEQYF; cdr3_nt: TGTGCCAGCAGCTTAGTAGGACTAGCGAGGGACTACGAGCAGTACTTC
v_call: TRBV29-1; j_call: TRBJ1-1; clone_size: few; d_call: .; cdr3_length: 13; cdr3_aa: CSVASRMNTEAFF; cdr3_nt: TGCAGCGTTGCATCCAGAATGAACACTGAAGCTTTCTTT
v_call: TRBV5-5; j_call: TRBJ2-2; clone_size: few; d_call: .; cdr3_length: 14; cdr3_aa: CASSWAVNTGELFF; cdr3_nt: TGTGCCAGCAGCTGGGCCGTGAACACCGGGGAGCTGTTTTTT
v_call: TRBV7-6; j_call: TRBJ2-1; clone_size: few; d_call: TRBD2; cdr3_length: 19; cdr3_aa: CASSLRSSGRARPYNEQFF; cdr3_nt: TGTGCCAGCAGCTTACGCAGTAGCGGGAGGGCCCGCCCCTACAATGAGCAGTTCTTC
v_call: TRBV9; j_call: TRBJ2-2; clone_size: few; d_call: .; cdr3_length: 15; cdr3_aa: CASSVLGQNTGELFF; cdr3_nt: TGTGCCAGCAGCGTACTGGGCCAGAACACCGGGGAGCTGTTTTTT
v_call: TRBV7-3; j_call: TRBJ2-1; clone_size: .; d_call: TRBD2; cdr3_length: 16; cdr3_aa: CASSLSGTSGDNEQFF; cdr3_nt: TGTGCCAGCAGCTTAAGTGGGACTAGCGGGGACAATGAGCAGTTCTTC
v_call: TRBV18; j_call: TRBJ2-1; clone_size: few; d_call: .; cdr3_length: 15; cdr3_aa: CASSPRDTIRREQFF; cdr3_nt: TGTGCCAGCTCACCAAGGGACACTATACGTAGGGAGCAGTTCTTC
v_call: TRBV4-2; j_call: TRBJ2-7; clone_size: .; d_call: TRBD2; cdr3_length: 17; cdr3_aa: CASSQLGGTSGSYEQYF; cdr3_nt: TGTGCCAGCAGCCAGCTAGGCGGGACTAGCGGCTCCTACGAGCAGTACTTC